Only a few counts were recorded for the clone carrying this TCR beta chain. Its target is not known. This entry is derived from a study of CD8 T cells in ankylosing spondylitis. The study's findings and limits: Reportedly, matched ankylosing spondylitis synovial fluid was significantly enriched for disease-linked clones. Earlier work had already found some motif variants in reactive arthritis synovial fluid and blood. Apparently characteristic of ankylosing spondylitis blood was a TCR beta motif (fewer than ten highly homologous variants).

The authors made TCR beta libraries by quantitative 5'-RACE with molecular barcodes. One entry per CDR3 protein results from TCRdb running MiXCR on the 5' RACE reads. In the table there are just under 550,000 distinct CDR3 sequences, about 13% of which are singletons. CDR1 and CDR2 from the germline V gene are MGHDK and SYGVNS. V lost 5 bases and J lost 4, with 17 bases in between. The CDR3 length is 15 residues. This chain connects TRBV25-1 to TRBJ1-1, with D tentatively TRBD1 (5 bases). The sample was blood, either unsorted or a sorted T cell fraction (not recorded which). The clonotype was recovered from a male donor with ankylosing spondylitis. The CDR3 DNA follows: TGTGCCAGCAGTATTCGGGACCTGGGAGTCACTGAAGCTTTCTTT. Translated: CASSIRDLGVTEAFF.